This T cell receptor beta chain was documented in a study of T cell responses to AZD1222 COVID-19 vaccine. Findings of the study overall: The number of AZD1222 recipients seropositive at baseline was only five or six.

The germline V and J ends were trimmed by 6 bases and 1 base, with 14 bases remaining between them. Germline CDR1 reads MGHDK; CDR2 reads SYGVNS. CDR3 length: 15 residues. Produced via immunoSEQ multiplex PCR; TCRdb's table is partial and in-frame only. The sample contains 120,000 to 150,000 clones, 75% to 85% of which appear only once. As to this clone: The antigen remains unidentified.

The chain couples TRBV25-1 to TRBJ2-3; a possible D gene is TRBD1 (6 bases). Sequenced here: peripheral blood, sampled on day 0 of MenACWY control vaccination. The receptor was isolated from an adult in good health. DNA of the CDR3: TGTGCCAGCAGCCCCCAAGGGGGACGCACAGATACGCAGTATTTT. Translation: CASSPQGGRTDTQYF.